Each of the 24 T cell receptor beta chains below was sequenced from the same sample in a study of blood T cell repertoires in COVID-19. Sequencing used immunoSEQ multiplex PCR; TCRdb keeps in-frame clones, though not all of them. The table lists 200,000 to 250,000 clones, 75% to 90% of them singletons. Sequencing input: PBMCs or T cells enriched from blood (not recorded which). These receptor sequences come from a young woman who had been exposed to COVID-19.

CDR3 coding DNA: TGTGCCACCAGTGACACGGGAGTCTCTGGGGCCAACGTCCTGACTTTC. It is translated as CATSDTGVSGANVLTF. V and J are TRBV24-1 and TRBJ2-6; weak D call: TRBD2 (6 bases). Germline values: CDR1 KGHDR, CDR2 SFDVKD. V dropped 4 bases and J dropped 0 bases, with 9 bases sitting between them. CDR3 length: 16 amino acids.

This clone occurred many times. J is TRBJ2-7 and V is TRBV24-1, with D perhaps TRBD2 (5 bases). Deletions cut 3 bases from V and 2 bases from J, with 10 bases between. CDR3 size: 14 residues. Germline V gives CDR1 KGHDR, CDR2 SFDVKD. The DNA for the CDR3 is TGTGCCACCAGTGATGGTCAGAGGGCCTACGAGCAGTACTTC. Protein: CATSDGQRAYEQYF.

The chain is built from TRBV13 and TRBJ1-1; possible D gene TRBD1, 6 bases. The CDR3 covers 14 residues. CDR1 PRHDT and CDR2 FYEKMQ come from the germline V gene (reference sequence). With 1 base removed from V and 8 bases from J, the gap between germline ends came to 14 bases. DNA of the CDR3: TGTGCCAGCAGCTTAGAACGGGGGGCCTCGGAAGCTTTCTTT. It translates to CASSLERGASEAFF.

This clone was counted once. This rearrangement joins TRBV23-1 to TRBJ1-1; D gene unclear. TRBV23-1 is placed among ORFs of uncertain function. V shed 2 bases and J shed 1 base, with 5 bases lying between them. The CDR3 length is 13 residues. The CDR3 sequence: CASSQQENTEAFF. CDR3 DNA: TGCGCCAGCAGTCAACAGGAGAACACTGAAGCTTTCTTT.

The CDR3 spells CASIEDRGYSGNTIYF. CDR3 in DNA: TGTGCCAGCATAGAGGACAGGGGATACTCTGGAAACACCATATATTTT. This chain links TRBV7-3 with TRBJ1-3; 9 positions agree with TRBD1. Germline assignment: CDR1 SGHTA and CDR2 FQGTGA. This CDR3 is 16 amino acids long. J was trimmed by 0 bases and V by 7 bases; bases with no gene match: 7.

The chain is built from TRBV9 and TRBJ1-4; D may be TRBD1 (6 bases). The V end lost 0 bases, the J end lost 7 bases, and 13 bases lay between the germline ends. This CDR3 spans 15 amino acids. CDR1 is SGDLS, CDR2 YYNGEE, per germline. CDR3 sequence reads: CASSVGAGAFEKLFF. Here the CDR3 DNA reads TGTGCCAGCAGCGTAGGTGCAGGGGCTTTTGAAAAACTGTTTTTT.

The gene calls are TRBV3-1 (or the pseudogene TRBV3-2) and TRBJ2-2, with 11 bases fitting TRBD1. Germline CDR1 is LGHDT and CDR2 is YNNKEL (reference sequence). V dropped 4 bases and J dropped 6; count of bases not matched to a gene: 4. This CDR3 comprises 15 residues. The CDR3 loop reads CASSLGQGEAGELFF. As DNA, the CDR3 is TGTGCCAGCAGCCTGGGACAGGGGGAGGCCGGGGAGCTGTTTTTT.

The rearrangement uses TRBV11-3 and TRBJ2-7, with TRBD1 as a possible D gene (6 bases). Trimming removed 5 bases from V and 3 bases from J, with 8 bases in between. The CDR3 has 12 residues. The germline CDR1 and CDR2 sequences are SGHNT and YENEEA. The CDR3 spells CASSPTGYEQYF. The DNA of the CDR3 is TGTGCCAGCAGCCCGACAGGCTACGAGCAGTACTTC.

The J gene is TRBJ1-1, the V gene TRBV29-1; perhaps TRBD1 as D (6 bases). Germline loops: CDR1 SQVTM, CDR2 ANQGSEA. Trimming left V 8 bases short and J 1 base short, with 11 bases between. The length of the CDR3 is 12 residues. The CDR3 sequence: CSTVDRNTEAFF. The CDR3 DNA is TGCAGCACCGTGGACAGGAACACTGAAGCTTTCTTT.

The genes are TRBV28 and TRBJ1-2; D is unresolved. Trimming took 3 bases from V and 8 from J, leaving 13 bases between them. Germline loops: CDR1 MDHEN, CDR2 SYDVKM. The CDR3 has 13 amino acids. DNA of the CDR3: TGTGCCAGCAGTTTCGCCGTCCTGAGGGGCTACACCTTC. It yields the protein CASSFAVLRGYTF.

The V call is TRBV19, the J call TRBJ1-2; 7 nucleotides line up with TRBD1. Trimming at V came to 8 bases and at J to 4 bases, leaving 7 bases not matched to a gene. This CDR3 has 13 amino acids. In germline, CDR1 is LNHDA, CDR2 SQIVND (reference sequence). CDR3 in amino acids: CASVGQGGYGYTF. In DNA form, the CDR3 reads TGTGCCAGTGTGGGGCAGGGGGGCTATGGCTACACCTTC. The whole variable domain, remainder taken from reference TRBV19 and TRBJ1-2, is DGGITQSPKYLFRKEGQNVTLSCEQNLNHDAMYWYRQDPGQGLRLIYYSQIVNDFQKGDIAEGYSVSREKKESFPLTVTSAQKNPTAFYLCASVGQGGYGYTFGSGTRLTVV.

The V gene is TRBV7-3, the J gene TRBJ2-3, with a possible D match to TRBD2 (5 bases). V lost 1 base and J 1 base, leaving 12 bases between the germline ends. In germline, CDR1 is SGHTA, CDR2 FQGTGA. This CDR3 region has 16 residues. As DNA, the CDR3 is TGTGCCAGCAGCTTAAAGCCGGGGTGGGGCACAGATACGCAGTATTTT. This sequence encodes CASSLKPGWGTDTQYF.

This clone has just one count. The V call is TRBV3-1 (or the pseudogene TRBV3-2), the J call TRBJ2-7, with 9 bases lining up with TRBD1. The CDR3 totals 16 residues. J lost 5 bases, V lost 5 bases, and 13 bases had no gene match. CDR1 is LGHDT, CDR2 YNNKEL, per germline (reference sequence). The CDR3 is CASSLRTGGAPHEQYF. DNA of the CDR3: TGTGCCAGCAGCTTACGTACAGGGGGCGCTCCCCACGAGCAGTACTTC.

The chain combines TRBV5-1 with TRBJ2-2, with D perhaps TRBD1 (5 bases). This CDR3 contains 14 residues. The germline V gene encodes CDR1 SGHRS and CDR2 YFSETQ. Trimming shortened V by 5 bases and J by 6 bases, and 14 bases separated the two germline ends. The CDR3, as DNA: TGCGCCAGCAGTCTCGACCCAGGGTCCGGGGAGCTGTTTTTT. Encoded protein: CASSLDPGSGELFF.

The chain recombines TRBV12-3 or TRBV12-4 with TRBJ2-7; D not resolved. V was cut by 2 bases and J by 2 bases, with 4 bases left in between. This CDR3 is built from 12 residues. The CDR3: CASSLSTYEQYF. DNA of the CDR3: TGTGCCAGCAGTTTATCAACCTACGAGCAGTACTTC.

The chain combines TRBV19 with TRBJ2-7; 8 bases are shared with TRBD1. Germline CDR1 reads LNHDA; CDR2 reads SQIVND (reference sequence). This CDR3 comprises 15 residues. J gave up 1 base and V 5 bases, and 7 bases lay outside the gene matches. The CDR3 DNA is TGTGCCAGTAGTCCCGGGACAGGTGGTTCCTACGAGCAGTACTTC. It yields the protein CASSPGTGGSYEQYF. Variable domain in full (rest from reference TRBV19 and TRBJ2-7): DGGITQSPKYLFRKEGQNVTLSCEQNLNHDAMYWYRQDPGQGLRLIYYSQIVNDFQKGDIAEGYSVSREKKESFPLTVTSAQKNPTAFYLCASSPGTGGSYEQYFGPGTRLTVT.

The chain recombines TRBV19 with TRBJ2-6; TRBD2 agrees at 7 bases. The trim removed 6 bases at V and 2 bases at J, leaving 10 bases unmatched. This CDR3 comprises 17 residues. CDR1 is LNHDA and CDR2 is SQIVND in the germline V gene (reference sequence). The CDR3 DNA follows: TGTGCCAGTAGGGCGGGGGAGGGATCCACTGGGGCCAACGTCCTGACTTTC. This codes for CASRAGEGSTGANVLTF.

V and J are TRBV10-1 and TRBJ1-1, with TRBD1 matching over 9 bases. CDR1 and CDR2 (germline): WNHNN, SYGVQD (reference sequence). The CDR3 runs to 16 residues. V lost 2 bases, J lost 0 bases, and 4 bases stayed unmatched. The DNA for the CDR3 is TGCGCCAGCAGTGAGGGACAGGGGCCGATGAACACTGAAGCTTTCTTT. Amino acids: CASSEGQGPMNTEAFF.

The chain links TRBV12-3 or TRBV12-4 to TRBJ1-6; TRBD1 might be the D (6 bases). V lost 2 bases and J lost 10, with 9 bases in between. The CDR3 spans 13 residues. The CDR3 sequence is CASSLTGSSPLHF. The CDR3 bases are TGTGCCAGCAGTTTAACAGGGTCGTCACCCCTCCACTTT.

The genes are TRBV18 and TRBJ2-1; 8 bases agree with TRBD1. CDR1 and CDR2 from the germline V gene are KGHSH and LQKENI. This CDR3 is 17 amino acids long. V shed 5 bases and J 5 bases; nucleotides not matched to a gene: 14. CDR3 sequence reads: CASSATGQALINNEQFF. The CDR3 DNA follows: TGTGCCAGCTCAGCAACGGGACAGGCCCTAATTAACAATGAGCAGTTCTTC. The full variable domain, completed using reference TRBV18 and TRBJ2-1, is NAGVMQNPRHLVRRRGQEARLRCSPMKGHSHVYWYRQLPEEGLKFMVYLQKENIIDESGMPKERFSAEFPKEGPSILRIQQVVRGDSAAYFCASSATGQALINNEQFFGPGTRLTVL.

V gene TRBV24-1 combines with J gene TRBJ2-7; the D gene is possibly TRBD2 (5 bases). CDR3 length: 13 residues. Trimming took 3 bases from V and 3 from J, leaving 8 bases between them. Per germline, CDR1 KGHDR and CDR2 SFDVKD. The CDR3 DNA sequence: TGTGCCACCAGTGATCGGGGTAACTACGAGCAGTACTTC. Translating it yields CATSDRGNYEQYF.

The chain is built from TRBV5-1 and TRBJ2-2; the match to TRBD1 covers 8 bases. Losses at the gene ends were 3 bases for V and 5 bases for J; bases not matched to a gene: 9. CDR1 is SGHRS, CDR2 YFSETQ, per germline. CDR3 length equals 16 residues. The CDR3: CASSSGQAQGTGELFF. Written as DNA, the CDR3 is TGCGCCAGCAGCTCGGGACAGGCCCAGGGAACCGGGGAGCTGTTTTTT. Full variable domain (rest looked up from reference TRBV5-1 and TRBJ2-2): KAGVTQTPRYLIKTRGQQVTLSCSPISGHRSVSWYQQTPGQGLQFLFEYFSETQRNKGNFPGRFSGRQFSNSRSEMNVSTLELGDSALYLCASSSGQAQGTGELFFGEGSRLTVL.

This clone appeared a few times. The chain carries TRBV19 and TRBJ1-5; a possible D gene is TRBD1 (5 bases). The CDR3 runs to 14 residues. The germline gives CDR1 LNHDA, CDR2 SQIVND (reference sequence). Trimming removed 5 bases from V and 5 bases from J, with 13 bases in between. The CDR3 region has the DNA TGTGCCAGTAGTTCCTCCTCAGGGCATCAGCCCCAGCATTTT. Its protein is CASSSSSGHQPQHF.

The chain employs TRBV7-8 and TRBJ2-2; TRBD1 agrees at 10 bases. Per the germline V gene, CDR1 is SGHVS and CDR2 is FQNEAQ. The CDR3 has 15 amino acids. V dropped 5 bases and J dropped 6; count of bases not matched to a gene: 6. DNA of the CDR3: TGTGCCAGCAGCCCGAGGGACAGGGGAGCCGGGGAGCTGTTTTTT. Encoded protein: CASSPRDRGAGELFF.